This T cell receptor beta chain was retrieved from a study of shared clonotypes between healthy human individuals. Notes on this clone: Its specificity is unknown.

Measured with immunoSEQ multiplex PCR; TCRdb has only the in-frame clones, and not every one. The sample holds about 1,500,000 clones, about 96% seen once. This CDR3 is 16 amino acids long. CDR1 and CDR2 from the germline V gene are MDHEN and SYDVKM. Trimming at V came to 1 base and at J to 7 bases, leaving 8 bases not matched to a gene. Study conclusions and caveats: Researchers found naive subsets generally carried larger estimated richness than memory subsets.

The source material was naive CD4+ T cells sorted from blood. Regarding subset: CD45RA+ positively selected. The chain carries TRBV28 and TRBJ2-7; TRBD2 matches 12 bases. This clonotype originated in a man aged 25 to 40 in good health. CDR3 residues: CASSLSLAGGPREQYF. Here the CDR3 DNA reads TGTGCCAGCAGTTTATCCCTAGCGGGAGGGCCGAGGGAGCAGTACTTC.